The present T cell receptor beta chain was sequenced within a study of shared clonotypes between healthy human individuals. In the study's own analysis: Because ImmunoSEQ provided only junction sequences with no quality scores, the filtering differed. Profiling relied on immunoSEQ multiplex PCR, and the TCRdb table lists in-frame clones only, not all of them. V, J and clone size reflect that table, while D and trimming were determined from the DNA. This sample has a few million clones, with 93% found just once. This CDR3 contains 14 residues. The germline gives CDR1 SNHLY, CDR2 FYNNEI. CD45RA+ naive and CD45RA-negative memory subsets were separated from CD4+ cells.

This sequence originates from a man younger than 35 in good health. Some clones in this sample may be carry-over from other donors' samples. V usage is TRBV2 and J usage is TRBJ2-5; 7 nucleotides align to TRBD1. TRBJ2-7 explains the end of the DNA better; the J call may be wrong. Sequencing input: naive CD4+ T cells from PBMCs. Regarding subset: CD45RA+ positively selected. CDR3 nucleotide sequence: TGTGCCAGCAGGGACAGGTCCCGATCCTACGAGCAGTACTTC. The encoded protein is CASRDRSRSYEQYF.